The entry below describes one TCR beta chain. The antigen is unknown. Germline assignment: CDR1 SGHAT and CDR2 FQDESV (reference sequence). V dropped 2 bases and J dropped 8 bases, with 18 bases sitting between them. The CDR3 runs to 15 residues. The entry originates in a study of OX40 agonist ivuxolimab in advanced cancers. Notes on the study in general: There was clonal expansion of CD4+ and CD8+ blood T cells by week 6 at 0.1 to 3.0 mg/kg. Which antigen the expanded peripheral T cells recognized is unknown.

Here immunoSEQ multiplex PCR was the method, and the copy in TCRdb shows in-frame clones only, minus some. The table shows about 72,000 clones, with 88% occurring only once. The TCR originated in an adult with an advanced solid tumor such as melanoma, head and neck, liver or kidney cancer. The specimen was CD4+ or CD8+ T cells sorted from blood, collected in a trial of the OX40 agonist ivuxolimab. V gene TRBV11-1 combines with J gene TRBJ1-2; D might be TRBD1 (6 bases). CDR3 nucleotides: TGTGCCAGCAGCTTATTCGCAGGGGCTTTGGAAGGCTACACCTTC. It is translated as CASSLFAGALEGYTF.